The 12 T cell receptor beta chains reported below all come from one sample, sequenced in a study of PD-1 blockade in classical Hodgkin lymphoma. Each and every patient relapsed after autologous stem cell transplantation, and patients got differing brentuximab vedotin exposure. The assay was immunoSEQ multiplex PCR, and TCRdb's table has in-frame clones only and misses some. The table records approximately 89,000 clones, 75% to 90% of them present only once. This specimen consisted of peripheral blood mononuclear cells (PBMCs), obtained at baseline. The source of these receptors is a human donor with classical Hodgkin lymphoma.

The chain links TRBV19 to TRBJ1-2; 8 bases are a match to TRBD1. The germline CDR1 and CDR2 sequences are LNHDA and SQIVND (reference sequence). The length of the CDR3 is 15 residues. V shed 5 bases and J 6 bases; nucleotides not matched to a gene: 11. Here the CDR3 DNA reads TGTGCCAGTAGTTCCCCCGACAGGGGAGAGCATGGCTACACCTTC. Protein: CASSSPDRGEHGYTF.

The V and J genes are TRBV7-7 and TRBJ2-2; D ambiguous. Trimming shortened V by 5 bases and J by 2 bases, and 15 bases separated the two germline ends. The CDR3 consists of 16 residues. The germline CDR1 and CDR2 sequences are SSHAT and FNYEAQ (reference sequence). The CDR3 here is CASSPRPRGNTGELFF. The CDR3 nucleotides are TGTGCCAGCAGCCCTAGACCTCGCGGTAACACCGGGGAGCTGTTTTTT. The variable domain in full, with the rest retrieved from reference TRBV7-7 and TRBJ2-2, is GAGVSQSPRYKVTKRGQDVTLRCDPISSHATLYWYQQALGQGPEFLTYFNYEAQPDKSGLPSDRFSAERPEGSISTLTIQRTEQRDSAMYRCASSPRPRGNTGELFFGEGSRLTVL.

CDR3 coding DNA: TGTGCCAGCAGTTTAGCGACTCCGAACACCGGGGAGCTGTTTTTT. Translation gives CASSLATPNTGELFF. The V gene is TRBV28, the J gene TRBJ2-2, with D hard to call. This CDR3 is built from 15 residues. CDR1 and CDR2 from the germline V gene are MDHEN and SYDVKM. V shed 2 bases and J shed 0 bases, with 7 bases lying between them.

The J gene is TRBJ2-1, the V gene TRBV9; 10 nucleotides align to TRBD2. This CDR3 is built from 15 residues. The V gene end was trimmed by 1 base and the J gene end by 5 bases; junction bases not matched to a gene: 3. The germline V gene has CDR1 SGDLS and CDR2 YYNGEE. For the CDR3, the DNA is TGTGCCAGCAGCGTAATAACTAGCGGGAACAATGAGCAGTTCTTC. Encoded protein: CASSVITSGNNEQFF.

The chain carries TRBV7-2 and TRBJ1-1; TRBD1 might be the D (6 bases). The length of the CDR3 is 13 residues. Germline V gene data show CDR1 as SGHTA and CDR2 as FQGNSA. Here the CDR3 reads CAGKKGGKIEAFF. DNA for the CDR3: TGTGCAGGAAAGAAGGGGGGGAAGATTGAAGCTTTCTTT. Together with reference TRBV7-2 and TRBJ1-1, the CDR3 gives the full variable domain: GAGVSQSPSNKVTEKGKDVELRCDPISGHTALYWYRQSLGQGLEFLIYFQGNSAPDKSGLPSDRFSAERTGGSVSTLTIQRTQQEDSAVYLCAGKKGGKIEAFFGQGTRLTVV.

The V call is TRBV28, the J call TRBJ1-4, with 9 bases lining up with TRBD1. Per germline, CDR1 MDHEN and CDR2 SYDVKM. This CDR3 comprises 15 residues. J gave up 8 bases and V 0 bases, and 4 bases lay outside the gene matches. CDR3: CASSLWGQGQEKLFF. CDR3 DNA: TGTGCCAGCAGTTTATGGGGACAGGGCCAGGAAAAACTGTTTTTT.

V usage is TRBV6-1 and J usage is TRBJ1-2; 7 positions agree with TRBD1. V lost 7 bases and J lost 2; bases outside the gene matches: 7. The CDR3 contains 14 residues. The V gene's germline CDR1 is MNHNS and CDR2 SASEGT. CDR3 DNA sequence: TGTGCCAGCATTAGCAGGGGGTCCAACTATGGCTACACCTTC. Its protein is CASISRGSNYGYTF.

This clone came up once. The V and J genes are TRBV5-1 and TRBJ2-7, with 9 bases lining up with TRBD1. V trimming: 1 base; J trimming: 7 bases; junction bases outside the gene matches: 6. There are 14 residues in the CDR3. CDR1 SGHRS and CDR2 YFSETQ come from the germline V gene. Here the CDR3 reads CASSLQDRGGEQYF. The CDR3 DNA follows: TGCGCCAGCAGCTTGCAGGACAGGGGAGGGGAGCAGTACTTC. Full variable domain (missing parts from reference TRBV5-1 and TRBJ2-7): KAGVTQTPRYLIKTRGQQVTLSCSPISGHRSVSWYQQTPGQGLQFLFEYFSETQRNKGNFPGRFSGRQFSNSRSEMNVSTLELGDSALYLCASSLQDRGGEQYFGPGTRLTVT.

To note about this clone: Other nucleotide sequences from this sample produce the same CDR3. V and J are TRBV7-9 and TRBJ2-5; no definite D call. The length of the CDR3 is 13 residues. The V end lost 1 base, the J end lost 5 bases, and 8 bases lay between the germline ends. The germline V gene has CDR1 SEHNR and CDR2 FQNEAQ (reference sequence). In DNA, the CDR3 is TGTGCCAGCAGCTTAGGGGGAAGGGAGACCCAGTACTTC. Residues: CASSLGGRETQYF.

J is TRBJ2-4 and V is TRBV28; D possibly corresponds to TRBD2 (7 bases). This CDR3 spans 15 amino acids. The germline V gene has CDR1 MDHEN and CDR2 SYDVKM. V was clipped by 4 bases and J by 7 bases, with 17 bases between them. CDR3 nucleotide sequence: TGTGCCAGCAGTTCCCTAGCGGCAAGGGGGAACATTCAGTACTTC. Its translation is CASSSLAARGNIQYF. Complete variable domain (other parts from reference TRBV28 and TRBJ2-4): DVKVTQSSRYLVKRTGEKVFLECVQDMDHENMFWYRQDPGLGLRLIYFSYDVKMKEKGDIPEGYSVSREKKERFSLILESASTNQTSMYLCASSSLAARGNIQYFGAGTRLSVL.

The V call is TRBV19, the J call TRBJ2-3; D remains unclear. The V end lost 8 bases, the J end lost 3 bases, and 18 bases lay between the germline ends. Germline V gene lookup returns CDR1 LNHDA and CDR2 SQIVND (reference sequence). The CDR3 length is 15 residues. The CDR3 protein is CASGIGQILTDTQYF. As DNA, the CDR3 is TGTGCCAGTGGGATAGGGCAGATTCTAACAGATACGCAGTATTTT.

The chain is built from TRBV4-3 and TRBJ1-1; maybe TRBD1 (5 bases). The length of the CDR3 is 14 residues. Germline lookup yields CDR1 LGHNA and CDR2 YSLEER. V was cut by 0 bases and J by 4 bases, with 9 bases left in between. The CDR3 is CASSQDWGSTEAFF. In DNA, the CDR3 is TGCGCCAGCAGCCAAGATTGGGGGAGCACTGAAGCTTTCTTT.